This T cell receptor beta chain was observed in a study of CD8 T cells in ankylosing spondylitis. On this clonotype: Its antigen remains unknown. Given a much more abundant clone one base away, this may be a read error.

Regarding the study as a whole: In ankylosing spondylitis patients, matched synovial fluid reportedly showed significant enrichment of disease-linked clones. What seemed typical of ankylosing spondylitis blood was a TCR beta motif built from eight highly homologous variants.

Germline CDR1 MNHNS, CDR2 SASEGT. This CDR3 comprises 13 residues. Trimming shortened V by 6 bases and J by 4 bases, and 11 bases separated the two germline ends. Using its own MiXCR run on the 5' RACE reads, TCRdb lists one record per CDR3 protein. Of 150,000 to 200,000 distinct CDR3 sequences listed, around a third are singletons. The rearrangement links TRBV6-1 to TRBJ2-3, with D hard to call. The sample was synovial fluid, either unsorted or a sorted T cell fraction (not recorded which). This receptor was obtained from a male donor with ankylosing spondylitis. The CDR3 sequence: CASRLSRADTQYF. DNA for the CDR3: TGTGCCAGCAGACTTTCAAGGGCAGATACGCAGTATTTT.